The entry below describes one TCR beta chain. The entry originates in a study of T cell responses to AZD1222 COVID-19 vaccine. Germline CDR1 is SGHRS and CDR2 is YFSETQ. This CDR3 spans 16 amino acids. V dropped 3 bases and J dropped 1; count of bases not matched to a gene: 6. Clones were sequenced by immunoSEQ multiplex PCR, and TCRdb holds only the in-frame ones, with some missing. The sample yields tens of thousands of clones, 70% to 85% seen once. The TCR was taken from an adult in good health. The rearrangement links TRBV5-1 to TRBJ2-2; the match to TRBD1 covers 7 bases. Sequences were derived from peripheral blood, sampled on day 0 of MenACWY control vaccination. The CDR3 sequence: CASSSDRARNTGELFF. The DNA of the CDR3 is TGCGCCAGCAGCTCTGACAGGGCAAGGAACACCGGGGAGCTGTTTTTT. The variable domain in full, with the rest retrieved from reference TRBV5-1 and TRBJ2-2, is KAGVTQTPRYLIKTRGQQVTLSCSPISGHRSVSWYQQTPGQGLQFLFEYFSETQRNKGNFPGRFSGRQFSNSRSEMNVSTLELGDSALYLCASSSDRARNTGELFFGEGSRLTVL.